This T cell receptor (beta chain) was sequenced for a study of monozygotic twins with inflammatory bowel disease. Without any T cell sorting, total RNA was isolated from whole blood. The CDR3 covers 14 residues. The germline V gene encodes CDR1 SGHRS and CDR2 YFSETQ. Turning to this clonotype: The antigen is not known.

TCRdb re-called the 5' RACE reads and shows each CDR3 protein once, DNA omitted. The sample includes approximately 330,000 distinct CDR3 sequences. The study's findings and limits: It was in IBD patients that TCRbeta diversity (inverse Simpson) was lower than in healthy co-twins.

Sequenced material: blood. The V call is TRBV5-1, the J call TRBJ2-1; TCRdb's assignment of TRBD1 cannot be checked, as there is no DNA. This receptor was identified in a human donor with ulcerative colitis or Crohn's disease, or a healthy co-twin of an affected twin (not recorded which). The CDR3 here is CASSLGQTYNEQFF. Filled out from reference TRBV5-1 and TRBJ2-1, the complete variable domain reads KAGVTQTPRYLIKTRGQQVTLSCSPISGHRSVSWYQQTPGQGLQFLFEYFSETQRNKGNFPGRFSGRQFSNSRSEMNVSTLELGDSALYLCASSLGQTYNEQFFGPGTRLTVL.